This TCR beta chain was observed in a study of OX40 agonist ivuxolimab in advanced cancers. About the research overall: Partial responses occurred in Three dose-escalation patients, one with hepatocellular carcinoma and two with cutaneous melanoma. Findings and caveats of the study: Clonal expansion from baseline to week 6 occurred in both CD4+ and CD8+ T cells.

This clone was seen once. Its antigen is not known. Samples were taken at baseline and on day 1 of cycles 4 and 7. The V end lost 6 bases, the J end lost 5 bases, and 10 bases lay between the germline ends. Germline CDR1 and CDR2: DFQATT and SNEGSKA (reference sequence). The CDR3 is 11 residues long. Sequenced by immunoSEQ multiplex PCR; TCRdb stores in-frame clones only, minus some. The sample shows about 46,000 clones, under 90% of them seen only once. V gene TRBV20-1 combines with J gene TRBJ1-1; D remains ambiguous. This sample comprised CD4+ or CD8+ T cells sorted from blood, obtained in a trial of the OX40 agonist ivuxolimab. The sequence was collected from an adult with an advanced solid tumor such as melanoma, head and neck, liver or kidney cancer. CDR3 in DNA: TGCAGTGCCCCGGGGATAACTGAAGCTTTCTTT. Translating gives CSAPGITEAFF.